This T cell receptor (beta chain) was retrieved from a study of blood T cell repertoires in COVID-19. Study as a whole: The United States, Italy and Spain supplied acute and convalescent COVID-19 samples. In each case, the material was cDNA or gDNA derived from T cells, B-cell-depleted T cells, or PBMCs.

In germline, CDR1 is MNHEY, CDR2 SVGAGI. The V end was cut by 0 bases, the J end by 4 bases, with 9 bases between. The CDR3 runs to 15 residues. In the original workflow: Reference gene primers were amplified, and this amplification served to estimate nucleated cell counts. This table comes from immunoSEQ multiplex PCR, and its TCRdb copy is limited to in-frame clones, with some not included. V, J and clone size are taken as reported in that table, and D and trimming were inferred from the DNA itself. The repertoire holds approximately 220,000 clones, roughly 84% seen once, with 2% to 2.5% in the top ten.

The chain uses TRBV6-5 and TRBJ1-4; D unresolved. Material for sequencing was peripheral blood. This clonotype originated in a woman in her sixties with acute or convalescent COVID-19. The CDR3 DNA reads TGTGCCAGCAGTTACTCGTTTCCAGTTAATGAAAAACTGTTTTTT. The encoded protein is CASSYSFPVNEKLFF.